The clone carrying this T cell receptor beta chain has a count of ten or more. Time point noted: patch test 2, 6 weeks after DPC sensitization. Treatment specified: therapeutic diphenylcyclopropenone sensitization with weekly scalp DPC. This sample was taken from a study of human T cells and chemical hapten exposure. V was trimmed by 0 bases and J by 3 bases, leaving 8 bases between them. CDR1 is KGHSH, CDR2 LQKENI, per germline. CDR3 length equals 14 residues. TCRdb itself ran the RACE reads through MiXCR, one entry per CDR3 protein. The sample has just over 40,000 distinct CDR3 sequences, less than 4% seen once.

The TCR comes from a man in his forties or fifties with alopecia areata. Some clones in this sample may be carry-over from other donors' samples. Sequencing used whole blood, obtained in connection with sensitization to the hapten diphenylcyclopropenone (DPC). V gene TRBV18 combines with J gene TRBJ2-5; tentatively, D is TRBD1 (6 bases). The CDR3 loop is CASSPPTGKETQYF. The CDR3 nucleotides read TGTGCCAGCTCACCACCCACAGGGAAAGAGACCCAGTACTTC.